The 24 T cell receptor beta chains below all came from one sample that was sequenced in a study of blood T cells in healthy people across ages (dated by TCRdb to the mid-2010s). Libraries came from 5' RACE. Sequencing relied on an Illumina HiSeq 2500. A second PCR of about 7 to 12 cycles was run with a J-beta primer mix and a sample-barcoded 5' primer. TCRdb handled the public reads itself, with Q25 trimming in fastp and clone calling in MiXCR, and kept productive beta chains. Identical CDR3 proteins give one entry, which carries the most common genes and DNA. The sample table holds about 1,500,000 distinct CDR3 sequences, of which roughly 27% were seen once. The ten largest clonotypes hold over 7% of the sample. Material for sequencing was blood. The receptor set was obtained from a woman aged 25 to 45 in good health.

The chain joins TRBV20-1 to TRBJ1-5, with D possibly TRBD1 on 5 matching bases. Trimming shortened V by 6 bases and J by 8 bases, and 20 bases separated the two germline ends. From germline, CDR1 is DFQATT and CDR2 SNEGSKA (reference sequence). This CDR3 region has 14 residues. The CDR3 reads CSAPSGWPGEPQHF. The CDR3 DNA reads TGCAGTGCCCCCTCAGGCTGGCCGGGGGAGCCCCAGCATTTT.

The rearrangement links TRBV4-3 to TRBJ2-1; D might be TRBD2 (6 bases). Germline CDR1 is LGHNA and CDR2 is YSLEER. The CDR3 loop spans 14 amino acids. The V end was cut by 2 bases, the J end by 12 bases, with 17 bases between. CDR3 sequence: CASSQKFGDWVQFF. In DNA, the CDR3 is TGCGCCAGCAGCCAAAAGTTCGGGGACTGGGTGCAGTTCTTC.

This clonotype was detected ten times or more. This chain uses TRBV6-5 with TRBJ1-2; maybe TRBD1 (6 bases). Germline-derived CDR1 and CDR2 are MNHEY and SVGAGI. This CDR3 contains 13 residues. The V end was cut by 3 bases, the J end by 7 bases, with 12 bases between. For the CDR3, the DNA is TGTGCCAGCAGTTATGGGGGGCGCGGTGGCTACACCTTC. It codes for CASSYGGRGGYTF.

This clonotype was recorded at least ten times. V usage is TRBV7-2 and J usage is TRBJ2-5, with D possibly being TRBD1 (5 bases). V was shortened by 7 bases and J by 3 bases, with 15 bases between the two germline ends. Germline V CDR1 and CDR2: SGHTA, FQGNSA. CDR3 length equals 14 residues. CDR3 DNA: TGTGCCAGCACCGTAAGGGGTTTGGAAGAGACCCAGTACTTC. Its translation: CASTVRGLEETQYF.

The V gene is TRBV7-6, the J gene TRBJ1-1, with D possibly being TRBD1 (5 bases). The germline V and J ends were trimmed by 3 bases and 1 base, with 18 bases remaining between them. The germline gives CDR1 SGHVS, CDR2 FNYEAQ. This CDR3 spans 17 amino acids. The CDR3 loop reads CASSLELMRGGNTEAFF. The CDR3, as DNA: TGTGCCAGCAGCTTGGAACTAATGCGGGGGGGGAACACTGAAGCTTTCTTT. Together with reference TRBV7-6 and TRBJ1-1, the CDR3 gives the full variable domain: GAGVSQSPRYKVTKRGQDVALRCDPISGHVSLYWYRQALGQGPEFLTYFNYEAQQDKSGLPNDRFSAERPEGSISTLTIQRTEQRDSAMYRCASSLELMRGGNTEAFFGQGTRLTVV.

The chain combines TRBV5-1 with TRBJ2-1; D is unclear. Trimming pared 1 base from V and 9 bases from J, leaving 5 bases between. This CDR3 comprises 11 residues. Germline V gene lookup returns CDR1 SGHRS and CDR2 YFSETQ. The CDR3 reads CASSLFVEQFF. In DNA, the CDR3 is TGCGCCAGCAGCTTGTTCGTTGAGCAGTTCTTC.

Notes on this clonotype: A much bigger clone sits one base away, suggesting this may be a read error. The J gene is TRBJ2-3, the V gene TRBV6-1; 8 bases are shared with TRBD1. CDR1 is MNHNS, CDR2 SASEGT, per germline. The CDR3 covers 15 residues. In nucleotides, the CDR3 is TGTGCCAGCAGGGACAGGGCCGGTCTGGCAGATGCGCAGTATTTT. It codes for CASRDRAGLADAQYF.

The rearrangement uses TRBV6-1 and TRBJ2-5, with 8 bases aligning to TRBD2. This CDR3 region has 18 residues. V lost 7 bases to trimming and J lost 5 bases; unmatched junction nucleotides: 21. Germline CDR1 is MNHNS and CDR2 is SASEGT. CDR3 amino acids: CASTEQGNSGGARETQYF. Written as DNA, the CDR3 is TGTGCCAGCACCGAACAAGGAAACAGCGGGGGTGCTCGGGAGACCCAGTACTTC.

The chain couples TRBV28 to TRBJ2-1, with D perhaps matching TRBD1 or TRBD2 (5 bases each). Germline assignment: CDR1 MDHEN and CDR2 SYDVKM. The CDR3 has 14 residues. Trimming left V 6 bases short and J 2 bases short, with 11 bases between. CDR3 loop: CASRLPGPYNEQFF. The CDR3 bases are TGTGCCAGCAGGTTACCGGGACCCTACAATGAGCAGTTCTTC.

A word on this clonotype: A read error may produce the germline difference seen at one junction end. The chain employs TRBV7-6 and TRBJ2-7; 10 bases line up with TRBD1. Germline V lookup: CDR1 SGHVS, CDR2 FNYEAQ. The CDR3 has 17 residues. The CDR3 nucleotides are TGTGCCAACAGCTTAAGTCTGGGTGGGACAGGGGCCTACGAGCAGTACTTC. Residues: CANSLSLGGTGAYEQYF.

At least ten counts were recorded for this clonotype. The chain couples TRBV7-8 to TRBJ1-5; no reliable D call. This CDR3 contains 12 residues. Germline V lookup: CDR1 SGHVS, CDR2 FQNEAQ. Deletions cut 3 bases from V and 11 bases from J, with 11 bases between. The DNA of the CDR3 is TGTGCCAGCAGCTTCCCAGGTTCAGCCCAGCATTTT. It translates to CASSFPGSAQHF. Complete variable domain (other parts from reference TRBV7-8 and TRBJ1-5): GAGVSQSPRYKVAKRGQDVALRCDPISGHVSLFWYQQALGQGPEFLTYFQNEAQLDKSGLPSDRFFAERPEGSVSTLKIQRTQQEDSAVYLCASSFPGSAQHFGDGTRLSIL.

The chain employs TRBV6-1 and TRBJ1-2; tentatively, D is TRBD1 (5 bases). Germline lookup yields CDR1 MNHNS and CDR2 SASEGT. V shed 4 bases and J shed 9 bases, with 12 bases lying between them. The CDR3 is 12 amino acids. As DNA, the CDR3 is TGTGCCAGCAGTGCCCTTCAGGGAAGCTACACCTTC. This gives the protein CASSALQGSYTF.

This rearrangement joins TRBV12-3 or TRBV12-4 to TRBJ2-7; TRBD1 or TRBD2 may be the D gene (7 bases each). The CDR3 loop spans 15 amino acids. V was trimmed by 4 bases and J by 4 bases, leaving 17 bases between them. CDR3 residues: CASSSWDSGKYEQYF. CDR3 bases: TGTGCCAGCAGTTCATGGGACAGCGGGAAATACGAGCAGTACTTC.

The chain is built from TRBV11-2 and TRBJ1-4, with unresolved D. This CDR3 spans 16 amino acids. Germline assignment: CDR1 SGHAT and CDR2 FQNNGV. Trimming shortened V by 1 base and J by 3 bases, and 12 bases separated the two germline ends. The CDR3 is CASSLAGGQPNEKLFF. The CDR3 coding sequence is TGTGCCAGCAGCTTAGCAGGCGGGCAGCCTAATGAAAAACTGTTTTTT.

The table lists this clonotype with a few counts. The CDR3 DNA is TGTGCCATCAGTGAGATGGCAGGGGGTGAAGCTTTCTTT. It is translated as CAISEMAGGEAFF. The rearrangement uses TRBV10-3 and TRBJ1-1; 7 bases are a match to TRBD1. This CDR3 is built from 13 residues. From germline, CDR1 is ENHRY and CDR2 SYGVKD. J was trimmed by 7 bases and V by 2 bases; bases with no gene match: 4.

This clonotype was detected ten times or more. The genes are TRBV29-1 and TRBJ2-5; maybe TRBD2 (6 bases). Germline V CDR1 and CDR2: SQVTM, ANQGSEA. This CDR3 spans 13 amino acids. Trimming stripped 5 bases from V and 1 base from J, with 11 bases between. In DNA, the CDR3 is TGCAGCGTTTCCCGGGACTTCCAAGAGACCCAGTACTTC. This translates into CSVSRDFQETQYF.

V and J are TRBV4-3 and TRBJ2-5; TRBD1 matches 7 bases. The CDR3 runs to 15 residues. V lost 3 bases to trimming and J lost 11 bases; unmatched junction nucleotides: 15. Germline V gene lookup returns CDR1 LGHNA and CDR2 YSLEER. The CDR3 sequence: CASSQNRGNRAEQYF. The DNA for the CDR3 is TGCGCCAGCAGCCAGAACAGGGGAAATCGTGCTGAGCAGTACTTC.

A remark on this clonotype: At one boundary the junction diverges from the germline segment, which might be a read error. For the CDR3, the DNA is TGTGCCAACAGCCAAGAAAGCGGTTTCTCCTACGAGCAGTACTTC. Its protein is CANSQESGFSYEQYF. The V gene is TRBV4-2, the J gene TRBJ2-7; perhaps TRBD2 as D (5 bases). Germline V CDR1 and CDR2: LGHNA, YNFKEQ. The CDR3 has 15 residues.

J is TRBJ1-1 and V is TRBV29-1, with D unclear. CDR3 size: 13 residues. V was cut by 1 base and J by 5 bases, with 11 bases left in between. From germline, CDR1 is SQVTM and CDR2 ANQGSEA. In DNA form, the CDR3 reads TGCAGCGTTGAAGGGAGGAGGAAAACTGAAGCTTTCTTT. As protein: CSVEGRRKTEAFF.

The chain couples TRBV30 to TRBJ1-5; D possibly corresponds to TRBD1 (6 bases). The CDR3 consists of 15 residues. The germline V gene has CDR1 GTSNPN and CDR2 SVGIG (reference sequence). V was clipped by 2 bases and J by 0 bases, with 11 bases between them. CDR3 loop: CAWSLTGNSNQPQHF. DNA of the CDR3: TGTGCCTGGAGTCTGACAGGCAATAGCAATCAGCCCCAGCATTTT.

This clonotype was seen just once. One end of the junction does not line up with germline, which may come from a read error. The chain employs TRBV7-9 and TRBJ1-4; 8 nucleotides agree with TRBD1. The CDR3 length is 16 residues. Germline-derived CDR1 and CDR2 are SEHNR and FQNEAQ (reference sequence). CDR3 sequence (DNA): TGTACCAGCAGCTTAGGCACAGGGGGGTCTAATGAAAAACTGTTTTTT. This sequence encodes CTSSLGTGGSNEKLFF.

This clonotype occurred a few times. The J gene is TRBJ2-7, the V gene TRBV5-1, with D hard to call. V shed 2 bases and J shed 7 bases, with 13 bases lying between them. In germline, CDR1 is SGHRS, CDR2 YFSETQ. CDR3 length: 13 amino acids. The CDR3 DNA follows: TGCGCCAGCAGCTTAAACCCAGACGAAGAGCAGTACTTC. Protein sequence: CASSLNPDEEQYF. Filled out from reference TRBV5-1 and TRBJ2-7, the complete variable domain reads KAGVTQTPRYLIKTRGQQVTLSCSPISGHRSVSWYQQTPGQGLQFLFEYFSETQRNKGNFPGRFSGRQFSNSRSEMNVSTLELGDSALYLCASSLNPDEEQYFGPGTRLTVT.

The J gene is TRBJ2-3, the V gene TRBV5-1; 9 positions agree with TRBD1. This CDR3 has 14 residues. With V trimmed by 7 bases and J by 8 bases, 11 bases remained unmatched. Looked up from germline, CDR1 is SGHRS and CDR2 is YFSETQ. The CDR3 nucleotides read TGCGCCAGCTGCGGGTGGACAGGGGAGGGTACGCAGTATTTT. This translates into CASCGWTGEGTQYF.

This chain connects TRBV2 to TRBJ2-3, with TRBD2 identical over 7 bases. V lost 6 bases to trimming and J lost 3 bases; unmatched junction nucleotides: 9. Germline values: CDR1 SNHLY, CDR2 FYNNEI. This CDR3 spans 15 amino acids. CDR3 sequence: CASSGKGLETDTQYF. In DNA form, the CDR3 reads TGTGCCAGCAGCGGCAAAGGACTAGAGACAGATACGCAGTATTTT.